What follows describes a single TCR beta chain. It lacks a known antigen. Base qualities are not recorded, but no much larger clone differs from it by a single base. Measured from the cysteine to the phenylalanine, the CDR3 is 14 residues long. The read is trimmed to its CDR3 DNA, 42 bases read in frame from base 1. V lost 6 bases and J lost 0 bases; the stretch between them is 10 bases long. In the germline V gene, CDR1 corresponds to MNHEY and CDR2 to SVGAGI. The sample is drawn from a study of cytomegalovirus exposure and HLA in healthy donors (dated 2017 in TCRdb). Broadly, across the study: An earlier analysis of roughly 610 of the donors reported 276 Gb of sequence data and 100 million to 120 million unique TCR beta sequences obtained from approximately 180 million T cells. About 310 gigabases of sequencing data and tens of millions of unique TCR sequences were included in an early release covering roughly 600 HLA-typed donors. The genetic ancestry cluster associated with self-reported Caucasian donors included roughly four fifths of the approximately 410 genotyped donors. The study aimed to test whether cataloging public T cell receptors could reveal signatures of past pathogen exposure. The study used immunosequencing to profile the T cell repertoires of approximately 630 subjects and linked those repertoires to cytomegalovirus serostatus. Along with the approximately 700-subject first cohort, a separate validation cohort of about 110 different subjects was used. High-throughput TCR immunosequencing, statistical association of individual TCRs with disease status, and machine learning were combined to predict cytomegalovirus infection status. A later analysis re-analyzed previously published TCR beta repertoires from approximately 670 donors and added high-resolution HLA genotyping to study TCR occurrence patterns. Rather than using new phenotypic data, the later analysis identified candidate immune exposures from TCR beta sequences and from how often those sequences occurred across donors. To decide whether each TCR beta V gene segment behaved as functional or pseudogenic, an earlier analysis of some 570 of the donors relied on high-throughput TCR beta sequencing. Donor age, sex, ethnicity and CMV serostatus were compiled alongside the repertoire data. A later genetic analysis used genome-wide SNP genotypes for about 55% of the 666 donors, treating that subset as a discovery cohort. All discovery cohort repertoires had been generated using a single sequencing platform. HLA typing covered class I and class II loci at four-digit resolution. Typing coverage varied by locus: 629-630 donors for A, B, C, DRB1 and DQB1; approximately 500 for DQA1; about 600 for DPA1; approximately 470 for DPB1. Five DR-DQ haplotypes were treated as single units for association and clustering because of strong linkage in the cohort. Among 398 genotyped donors of the cohort, an average of around 250,000 unique TCR beta nucleotide sequences was sequenced per donor, of which about 19% were non-productive. Paper-wide results and their limitations: A cluster of highly shared sequence variants was judged likely to be a technical artifact of the sequencing pipeline. When HLA alleles, especially DR and DQ, strongly co-occurred, TCR associations were difficult to assign to individual alleles. Across donors, most TCR sequences were observed very rarely, whereas some public TCRs were present in many individuals. Because HLA typing was missing for some donors at each locus, association tests included only the typed subset. In a later genetic analysis, fewer N-insertions in productive TCRs were reported among donors in an Asian-associated ancestry cluster than the approximately 670-donor mean. Only TCR beta chains were sequenced in this cohort, and the absence of alpha or paired-chain data limited detectable features. According to a later analysis, parvovirus B19, influenza, CMV and Epstein-Barr virus appeared linked to several top co-occurrence clusters. At a false discovery rate of 0.05, a later analysis linked 15,000 to 20,000 TCR beta sequences to specific HLA alleles. In an earlier analysis of roughly 500 of the donors, most TCR beta V segments appeared in productive rearrangements about 90% or about 30% of the time, broadly matching IMGT annotations. A further reported finding was that TCR beta sequences accurately predicted the HLA-A and HLA-B alleles for most subjects in the first cohort. According to the authors, the approach could potentially be generalized to other disease states and immunological phenotypes. A later analysis found that HLA-associated TCR beta chains were more clonally expanded and had lower generation probabilities than equally common non-associated chains. V-gene and J-gene trimming of TCR beta chains was associated with a missense DCLRE1C variant in a later genetic analysis, and the association was replicated in an independent cohort. The classifier was reported to diagnose cytomegalovirus status with high specificity and sensitivity in both the original cohort and the validation cohort. Correlated functional status among segregating V segments might reflect linkage disequilibrium, but an unknown experimental factor could not be ruled out. Presence/absence analyses assumed roughly uniform sequencing depth across donors, an assumption that may not hold. Three of the identified cytomegalovirus-associated TCR beta chains were confirmed in vitro to be specific for cytomegalovirus antigens. According to a later analysis, most CMV-associated TCR beta chains appeared to be HLA-restricted, and the HLA associations seemed to be driven largely by CMV exposure. A later analysis found that TCR association rates varied across HLA loci, with DRB1 alleles showing the most associated TCRs and HLA-C alleles the fewest. Because counts were too low, more than 15 rarely observed V segments, including chromosome 9 orphons, were excluded from the earlier analysis of 500 to 700 of the donors. Because the 87-base-pair reads could not distinguish some IMGT-functional V segments, including TRBV6-2 and TRBV6-3, those segments were excluded. Immune exposure information for the cohort was limited to CMV serostatus. A total of about 180 TCR beta chains were listed by the study as associated with cytomegalovirus.

Library method: the immunoSEQ multiplex PCR assay. A mixture of 60 forward primers for TCR Vbeta segments and 13 reverse primers for TCR Jbeta segments was used in the multiplex PCR. The CDR3 region of rearranged TCR beta genes was amplified from genomic DNA with a multiplex PCR assay. The Illumina HiSeq System was used to sequence the amplified TCR beta libraries as 87-base-pair reads. In the source study's methods: A later analysis counted approximately 76 million unique TCR beta chains across the 650 to 700 repertoires, and some 12 million of these chains were shared by at least two donors. A nearest-neighbor algorithm error-corrected the raw reads and collapsed the reads into unique sequences, merging closely related sequences to remove PCR and sequencing errors. CDR3 sequences were aligned to IMGT reference sequences to assign V, D and J gene segments. For a sequence to be retained, at least a six-nucleotide match to both a V gene segment and a J gene segment was required. A rearrangement counted as productive if the CDR3 had no stop codons and remained in frame with V and J, and every other rearrangement counted as non-productive. Following IMGT convention, CDR3 was defined as the stretch from the second conserved V-encoded cysteine up to the conserved J-encoded phenylalanine. Sequences without an unambiguous match to a single V gene segment were excluded from the earlier analysis of almost 600 of the donors. In an earlier analysis of a few hundred of the donors, V segments were called functional above 56.7% productive rearrangements and were called segregating when the between-donor standard deviation exceeded 5%. To diagnose cytomegalovirus status from the catalog of TCR beta chain sequences, a statistical classification framework was built. In a later analysis, TCR nucleotide sequences were compared against IMGT/GENE-DB human TR gene sequences so that V and J genes could be assigned. The TCRdist pipeline was used in a later analysis to assign CDR3 sequences and most-parsimonious VDJ recombination scenarios. In a later analysis, each TCR beta chain was defined by its CDR3 amino acid sequence together with its V-gene family, and reads lacking a unique V-gene family were excluded. In a later analysis, nearly 600 highly shared, low-generation-probability nucleotide sequences were removed to address suspected cross-contamination and a sequencing artifact. A later analysis calculated a clonal expansion index for each public chain from normalized within-repertoire ranks of inferred template counts. In a later analysis, generation probabilities were computed with a VDJ recombination model fitted to out-of-frame rearrangements, and the resulting probabilities were checked against IGoR. In a later analysis, TCR-TCR, TCR-HLA and TCR-CMV co-occurrence was scored with hypergeometric tests, and a repertoire-size bias correction was applied to TCR pairs. A later analysis estimated false discovery rates by permuting HLA or CMV assignments 20 times. In a later analysis, co-occurring TCRs were grouped using DBSCAN, and TCRdist sequence similarity was added for clustering within HLA-allele-positive subsets. Co-occurrence clustering excluded repertoires with fewer than 30,000 or more than 120,000 public chains, plus five with anomalous nucleotide sharing. The immuneACCESS repertoire file appears here via TCRdb, limited to in-frame rearrangements. These files lack a portion of the clones; in checked studies, under half of the deficit traces to unresolved V genes, and the cause of the others is not known. D and trimming come from the DNA, and the V and J calls and clone size come from that table. The sample contains more than 150,000 clones, less than 90% of them found a single time. The top ten clones comprise around 1.6% of the sample.

In total, more than 500 healthy bone marrow donors made up the cohort. All cohort members were sampled while nominally healthy, although unrecorded immune exposures were likely present. The donor tested CMV seronegative and was one of the 352 seronegative cohort members. Each donor provided a peripheral blood sample, and peripheral blood mononuclear cells were used for TCR beta sequencing. Genomic DNA extraction from the blood cell samples was performed with the Qiagen DNeasy Blood Extraction Kit. The sequencing sample was made of PBMCs. The V gene is TRBV6-5 and the J gene is TRBJ2-3, and perhaps TRBD1 as D gene, on 6 matching bases. The TCR comes from a man over 45 in good health and CMV-seronegative. CDR3 region: CASRDSPSTDTQYF. DNA sequence: TGTGCCAGCAGGGACAGTCCTAGCACAGATACGCAGTATTTT.